These T cell receptor beta chains were read from a single sample in a study of shared T cell receptors in the human thymus. The assay was immunoSEQ multiplex PCR, and TCRdb's table has in-frame clones only and misses some. The sample carries 600,000 or so clones, roughly 86% recorded once. This sample also appeared in a second study, on human thymus T cells.

Sequences were obtained from thymocytes. The receptors were gathered from a boy younger than two with a congenital heart defect. Both conserved end residues are part of each CDR3. Fields, in order: clone size, J gene, D gene, V gene, CDR3 DNA, CDR3 protein. The D gene is left open where the match is weak. Where a row states a size, it is once, few, many or the class of an expanded clone; other rows omit it.

>.|TRBJ1-6|.|TRBV27
TGTGCCAGCAGTTTAGGCCGATGGCAGGGAAGCTCCTATAATTCACCCCTCCACTTT
CASSLGRWQGSSYNSPLHF
>.|TRBJ1-1|TRBD1|TRBV30
TGTGCCTATGACAGGGGGTCTACTGCGTCTGCTGAAGCTTTCTTT
CAYDRGSTASAEAFF
>.|TRBJ1-1|.|TRBV6-1
TGTGCCAGCAGTGAAGCTACGACCCTAGGTACTGAAGCTTTCTTT
CASSEATTLGTEAFF
>.|TRBJ1-5|.|TRBV2
TGTGCCAGCAGTGATAGACAGGGCAATCAGCCCCAGCATTTT
CASSDRQGNQPQHF
>.|TRBJ1-4|.|TRBV6-5
TGTGCCAGCAGTTACTCAGAGGCAGGGAATGAAAAACTGTTTTTT
CASSYSEAGNEKLFF
>few|TRBJ2-2|TRBD1|TRBV6-5
TGTGCCAGCAGTTACTTGACAGGGGTGAACACCGGGGAGCTGTTTTTT
CASSYLTGVNTGELFF
>.|TRBJ1-1|TRBD1|TRBV14
TGTGCCAGCAGGGGGACAGGGGCCCGGTGGGCTGAAGCTTTCTTT
CASRGTGARWAEAFF
>.|TRBJ1-3|.|TRBV2
TGTGCCAGCAGTGAGGAACAGGGATCTGGAAACACCATATATTTT
CASSEEQGSGNTIYF
>.|TRBJ2-1|TRBD1|TRBV10-3
TGTGCCATCAGGATCACGGGACAGCAAGCCAATGAGCAGTTCTTC
CAIRITGQQANEQFF
>few|TRBJ1-2|TRBD1|TRBV6-5
TGTGCCAGCAGTTACTCCTTAGGACAGGGGCATGGCTACACCTTC
CASSYSLGQGHGYTF
>.|TRBJ2-7|.|TRBV28
TGTGCCAGCAGTCGGGCCGCCGCGGACAGTTACTACGAGCAGTACTTC
CASSRAAADSYYEQYF
>once|TRBJ2-1|.|TRBV28
TGTGCCAGCAGTTTTGGGCTAGCAATAATCTACAATGAGCAGTTCTTC
CASSFGLAIIYNEQFF
>.|TRBJ2-7|.|TRBV20-1
TGCAGTGGGCTAGCGATCTACGAGCAGTACTTC
CSGLAIYEQYF
>.|TRBJ1-5|.|TRBV27
TGTGCCAGCAGTTCCTATTCGGGCAATCAGCCCCAGCATTTT
CASSSYSGNQPQHF
>once|TRBJ2-1|TRBD2|TRBV7-2
TGTGCCAGCAGCTTAAATAGCGGGGGAGACAATGAGCAGTTCTTC
CASSLNSGGDNEQFF
>.|TRBJ2-2|TRBD1|TRBV6-5
TGTGCCAGCAGTTACCTGTGGACAGGGGACACCGGGGAGCTGTTTTTT
CASSYLWTGDTGELFF
>.|TRBJ2-7|TRBD2|TRBV27
TGTGCCAGCAGTCACCTCAGTAGGACTAGCGGGATCTACGAGCAGTACTTC
CASSHLSRTSGIYEQYF
>.|TRBJ1-3|TRBD1|TRBV5-1
TGCGCCAGCAGCTGGGACAGGGAAGAAAACGCCGGAAACACCATATATTTT
CASSWDREENAGNTIYF
>.|TRBJ1-6|TRBD1|TRBV2
TGTGCCAGTGAAAGAGACAGGGCCCATAATTCACCCCTCCACTTT
CASERDRAHNSPLHF
>.|TRBJ1-2|.|TRBV28
TGTGCCAGCAGTTTAACAGCTAACTATGGCTACACCTTC
CASSLTANYGYTF
>.|TRBJ2-1|TRBD1|TRBV10-3
TGTGCCATCAACGGACAGGGAGGCCCCTACAATGAGCAGTTCTTC
CAINGQGGPYNEQFF
>.|TRBJ2-7|TRBD1|TRBV28
TGTGCCAGCAGTTTATTGGGACAGGCCCACGAGCAGTACTTC
CASSLLGQAHEQYF
>.|TRBJ2-3|TRBD1|TRBV5-4
TGTGCCAGCAGCACGGGACAGGGGGCTACAGATACGCAGTATTTT
CASSTGQGATDTQYF
>once|TRBJ1-6|.|TRBV6-1
TGTGCCAGCAGTGAGGCGGGCCAGAGGAATTCACCCCTCCACTTT
CASSEAGQRNSPLHF
>.|TRBJ1-2|TRBD1|TRBV5-1
TGCGCCAGCAGCTCGCCGGACAGGGCCTATGGCTACACCTTC
CASSSPDRAYGYTF